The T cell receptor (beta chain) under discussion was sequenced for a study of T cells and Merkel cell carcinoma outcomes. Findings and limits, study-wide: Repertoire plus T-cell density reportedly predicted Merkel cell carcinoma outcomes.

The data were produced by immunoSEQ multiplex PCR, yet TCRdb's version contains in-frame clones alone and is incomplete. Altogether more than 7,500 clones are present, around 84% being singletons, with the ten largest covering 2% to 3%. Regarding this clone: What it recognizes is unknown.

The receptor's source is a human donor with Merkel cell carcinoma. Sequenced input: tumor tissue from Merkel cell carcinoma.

CDR3 protein: CATSREMGNSPLHF. CDR3 sequence (DNA): TGTGCCACCAGCAGAGAGATGGGTAATTCACCCCTCCACTTT. This sequence joins TRBV15 and TRBJ1-6; no clear D gene. CDR3 length: 14 amino acids. V lost 0 bases and J lost 6, with 6 bases in between. Per germline, CDR1 LNHNV and CDR2 YYDKDF (reference sequence).